This T cell receptor (beta chain) is drawn from a study of T cells in Graves' hyperthyroidism and ophthalmopathy. Findings of the study overall: Blood also held most thyroid clonotypes expanded beyond 0.001.

In regard to this clonotype: Its specificity is not known.

The CDR3 regions of TCR beta were amplified from RNA transcripts. A first-round RT-PCR of the TCR CDR3 used the HTBI primer set. TCRdb reprocessed the multiplex PCR reads via MiXCR and lists one record per CDR3 protein. The data show hundreds of thousands of distinct CDR3 sequences, just under 25% seen once. Germline CDR1 and CDR2: GTSNPN and SVGIG (reference sequence). CDR3 size: 13 residues. V shed 6 bases and J shed 0 bases, with 11 bases lying between them. The clonotype comes from a man aged 45-65 years with Graves' hyperthyroidism. The rearrangement links TRBV30 to TRBJ1-1; the D is unclear. Specimen: blood. Written as DNA, the CDR3 is TGTGCCTGTTCTCGGGAATTGAACACTGAAGCTTTCTTT. This encodes CACSRELNTEAFF. Combining the CDR3 with reference TRBV30 and TRBJ1-1 gives the whole variable domain SQTIHQWPATLVQPVGSPLSLECTVEGTSNPNLYWYRQAAGRGLQLLFYSVGIGQISSEVPQNLSASRPQDRQFILSSKKLLLSDSGFYLCACSRELNTEAFFGQGTRLTVV.